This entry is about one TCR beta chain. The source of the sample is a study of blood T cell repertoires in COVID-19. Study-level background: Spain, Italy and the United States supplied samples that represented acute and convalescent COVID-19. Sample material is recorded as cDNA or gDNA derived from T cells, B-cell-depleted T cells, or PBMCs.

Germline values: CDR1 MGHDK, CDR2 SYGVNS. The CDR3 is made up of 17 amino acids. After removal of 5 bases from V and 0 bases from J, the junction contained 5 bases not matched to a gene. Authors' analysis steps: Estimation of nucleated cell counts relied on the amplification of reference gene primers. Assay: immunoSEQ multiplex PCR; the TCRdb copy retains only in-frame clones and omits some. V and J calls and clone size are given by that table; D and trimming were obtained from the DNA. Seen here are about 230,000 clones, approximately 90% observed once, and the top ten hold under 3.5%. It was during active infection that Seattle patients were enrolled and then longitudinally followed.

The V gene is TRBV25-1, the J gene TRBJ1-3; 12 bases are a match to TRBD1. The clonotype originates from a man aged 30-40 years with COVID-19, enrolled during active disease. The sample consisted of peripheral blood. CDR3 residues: CASSPGTGGSSGNTIYF. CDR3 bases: TGTGCCAGCAGTCCCGGGACAGGGGGCAGCTCTGGAAACACCATATATTTT.